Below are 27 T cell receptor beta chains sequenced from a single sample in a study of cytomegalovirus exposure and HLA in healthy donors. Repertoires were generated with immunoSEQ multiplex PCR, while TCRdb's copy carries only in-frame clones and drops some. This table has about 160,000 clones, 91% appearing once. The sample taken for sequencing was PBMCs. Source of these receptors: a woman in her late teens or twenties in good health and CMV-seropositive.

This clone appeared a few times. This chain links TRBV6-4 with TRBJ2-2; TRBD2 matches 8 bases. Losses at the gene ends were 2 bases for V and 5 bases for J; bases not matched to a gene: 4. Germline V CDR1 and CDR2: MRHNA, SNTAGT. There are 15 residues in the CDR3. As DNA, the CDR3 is TGTGCCAGCAGTGACGCGGGACTAGAAACCGGGGAGCTGTTTTTT. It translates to CASSDAGLETGELFF.

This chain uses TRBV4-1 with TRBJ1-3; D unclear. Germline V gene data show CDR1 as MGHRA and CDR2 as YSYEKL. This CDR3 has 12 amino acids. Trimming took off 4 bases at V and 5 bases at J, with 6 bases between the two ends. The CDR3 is CASSRDRNTIYF. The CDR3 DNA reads TGCGCCAGCAGCCGCGACAGAAACACCATATATTTT.

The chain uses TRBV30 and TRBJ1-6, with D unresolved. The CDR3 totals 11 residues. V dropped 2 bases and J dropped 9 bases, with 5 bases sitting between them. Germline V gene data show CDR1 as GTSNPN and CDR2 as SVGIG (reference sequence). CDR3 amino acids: CAWSLSSPLHF. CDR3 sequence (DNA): TGTGCCTGGAGTCTCAGTTCACCCCTCCACTTT.

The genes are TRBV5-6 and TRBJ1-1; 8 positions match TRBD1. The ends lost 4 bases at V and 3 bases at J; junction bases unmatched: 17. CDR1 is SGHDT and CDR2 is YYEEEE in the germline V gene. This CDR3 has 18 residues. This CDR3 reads CASSGVSDRVFMYTEAFF. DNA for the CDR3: TGTGCCAGCAGCGGCGTTTCGGACAGGGTTTTTATGTACACTGAAGCTTTCTTT.

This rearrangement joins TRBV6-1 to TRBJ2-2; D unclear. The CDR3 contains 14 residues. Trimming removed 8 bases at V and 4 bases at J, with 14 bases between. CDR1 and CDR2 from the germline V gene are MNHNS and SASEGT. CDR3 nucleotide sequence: TGTGCCAGCCTCCCCTGGCTTGTCACCGGGGAGCTGTTTTTT. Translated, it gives CASLPWLVTGELFF.

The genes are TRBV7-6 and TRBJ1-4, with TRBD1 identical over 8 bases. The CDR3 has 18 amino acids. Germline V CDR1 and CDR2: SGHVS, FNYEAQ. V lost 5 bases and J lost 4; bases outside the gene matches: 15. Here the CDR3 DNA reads TGTGCCAGCAGCACTGGACAGGGCTCTCTTTGGAGTAATGAAAAACTGTTTTTT. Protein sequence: CASSTGQGSLWSNEKLFF.

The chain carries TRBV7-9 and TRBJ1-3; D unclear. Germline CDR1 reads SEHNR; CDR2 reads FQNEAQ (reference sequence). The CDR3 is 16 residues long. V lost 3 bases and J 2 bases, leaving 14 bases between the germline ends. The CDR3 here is CASSFDRVVAGNTIYF. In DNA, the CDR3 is TGTGCCAGCAGCTTTGACCGGGTGGTAGCTGGAAACACCATATATTTT.

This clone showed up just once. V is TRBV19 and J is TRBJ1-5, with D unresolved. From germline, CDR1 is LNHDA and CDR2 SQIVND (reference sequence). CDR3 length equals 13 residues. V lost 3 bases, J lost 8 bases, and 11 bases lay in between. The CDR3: CASSIVSNEPQHF. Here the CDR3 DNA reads TGTGCCAGTAGTATTGTCAGTAATGAGCCCCAGCATTTT.

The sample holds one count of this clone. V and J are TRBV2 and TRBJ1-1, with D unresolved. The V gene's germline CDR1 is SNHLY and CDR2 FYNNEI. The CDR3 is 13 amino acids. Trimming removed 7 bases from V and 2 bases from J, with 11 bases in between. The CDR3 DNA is TGTGCCAGCATGACACACGTAAACACTGAAGCTTTCTTT. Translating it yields CASMTHVNTEAFF.

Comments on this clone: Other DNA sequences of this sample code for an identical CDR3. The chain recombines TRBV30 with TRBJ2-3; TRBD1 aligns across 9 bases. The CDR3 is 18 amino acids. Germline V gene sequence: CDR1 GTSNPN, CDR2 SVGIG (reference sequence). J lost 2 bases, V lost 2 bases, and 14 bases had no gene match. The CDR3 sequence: CAWSPLAPGQGITDTQYF. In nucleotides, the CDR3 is TGTGCCTGGAGTCCTCTCGCACCGGGACAGGGAATCACAGATACGCAGTATTTT.

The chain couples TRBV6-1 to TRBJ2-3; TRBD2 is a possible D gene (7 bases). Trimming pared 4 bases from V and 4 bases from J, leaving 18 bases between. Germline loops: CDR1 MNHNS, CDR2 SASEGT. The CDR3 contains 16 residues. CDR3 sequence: CASSGPLAGASDTQYF. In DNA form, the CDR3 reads TGTGCCAGCAGTGGACCTCTCGCGGGGGCTTCAGATACGCAGTATTTT.

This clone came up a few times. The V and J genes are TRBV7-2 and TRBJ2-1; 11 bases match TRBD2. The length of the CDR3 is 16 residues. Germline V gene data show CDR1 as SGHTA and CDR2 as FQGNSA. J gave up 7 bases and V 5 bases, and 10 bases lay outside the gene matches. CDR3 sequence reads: CASSPHPGLAANEQFF. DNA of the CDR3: TGTGCCAGCAGCCCACATCCGGGACTAGCGGCTAATGAGCAGTTCTTC.

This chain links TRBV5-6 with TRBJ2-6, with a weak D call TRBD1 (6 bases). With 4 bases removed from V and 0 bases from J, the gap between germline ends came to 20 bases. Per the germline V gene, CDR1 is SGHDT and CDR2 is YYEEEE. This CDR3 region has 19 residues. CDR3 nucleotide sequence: TGTGCCAGCAGCCAAATTGTCGGACAGACCCACTCTGGGGCCAACGTCCTGACTTTC. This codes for CASSQIVGQTHSGANVLTF.

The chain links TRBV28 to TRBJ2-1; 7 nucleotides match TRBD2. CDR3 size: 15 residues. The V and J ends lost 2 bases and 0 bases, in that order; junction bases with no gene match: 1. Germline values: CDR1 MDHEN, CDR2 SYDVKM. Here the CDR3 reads CASSLLAASYNEQFF. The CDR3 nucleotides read TGTGCCAGCAGTTTACTAGCGGCCTCCTACAATGAGCAGTTCTTC.

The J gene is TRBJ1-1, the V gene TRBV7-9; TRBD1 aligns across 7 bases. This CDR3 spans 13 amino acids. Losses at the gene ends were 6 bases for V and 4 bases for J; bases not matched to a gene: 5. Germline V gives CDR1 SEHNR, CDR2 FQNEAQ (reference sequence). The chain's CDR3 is CASRSSGGTEAFF. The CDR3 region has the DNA TGTGCCAGCAGGTCCTCAGGGGGCACTGAAGCTTTCTTT.

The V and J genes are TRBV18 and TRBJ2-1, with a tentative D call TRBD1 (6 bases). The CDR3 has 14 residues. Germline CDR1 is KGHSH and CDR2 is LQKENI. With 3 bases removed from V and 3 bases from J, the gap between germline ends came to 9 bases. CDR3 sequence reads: CASSPTDSYNEQFF. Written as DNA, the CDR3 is TGTGCCAGCTCACCTACGGACAGCTACAATGAGCAGTTCTTC.

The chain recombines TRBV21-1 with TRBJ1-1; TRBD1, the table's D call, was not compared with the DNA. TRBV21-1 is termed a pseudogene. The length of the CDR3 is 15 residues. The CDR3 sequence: CASSRETGGNTEAFF. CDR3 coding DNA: TGTGCCAGCAGCAGAGAGACAGGAGGGAACACTGAAGCTTTCTTT.

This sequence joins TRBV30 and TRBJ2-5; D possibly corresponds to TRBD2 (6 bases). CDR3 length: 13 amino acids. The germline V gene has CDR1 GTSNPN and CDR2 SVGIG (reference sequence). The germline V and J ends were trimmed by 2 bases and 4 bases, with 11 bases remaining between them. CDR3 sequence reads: CAWSMGRGETQYF. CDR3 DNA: TGTGCCTGGAGTATGGGGCGGGGAGAGACCCAGTACTTC.

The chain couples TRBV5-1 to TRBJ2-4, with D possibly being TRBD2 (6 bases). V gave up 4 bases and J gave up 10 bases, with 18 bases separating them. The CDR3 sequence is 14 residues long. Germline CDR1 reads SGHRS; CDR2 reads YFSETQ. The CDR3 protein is CASSPSEQGGIQYF. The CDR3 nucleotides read TGCGCCAGCAGCCCCAGCGAGCAGGGAGGAATTCAGTACTTC.

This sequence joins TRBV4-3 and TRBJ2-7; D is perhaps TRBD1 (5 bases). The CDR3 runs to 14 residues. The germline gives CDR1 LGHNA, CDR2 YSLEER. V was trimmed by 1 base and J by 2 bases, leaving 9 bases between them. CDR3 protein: CASSQGQGAYEQYF. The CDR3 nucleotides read TGCGCCAGCAGCCAAGGGCAGGGTGCCTACGAGCAGTACTTC.

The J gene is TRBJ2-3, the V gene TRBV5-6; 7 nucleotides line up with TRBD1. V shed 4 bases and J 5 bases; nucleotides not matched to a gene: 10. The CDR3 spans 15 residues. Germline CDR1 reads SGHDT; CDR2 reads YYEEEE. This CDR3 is CASSHRGLRVDTQYF. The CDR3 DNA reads TGTGCCAGCAGCCACAGGGGCCTAAGGGTAGATACGCAGTATTTT.

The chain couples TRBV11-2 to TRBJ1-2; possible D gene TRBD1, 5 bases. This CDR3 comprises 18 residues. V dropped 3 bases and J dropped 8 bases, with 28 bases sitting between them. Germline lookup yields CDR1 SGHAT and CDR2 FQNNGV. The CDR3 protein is CASSFTPTQEGPQLGYTF. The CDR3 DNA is TGTGCCAGCAGCTTCACCCCGACCCAGGAGGGGCCGCAGTTGGGCTACACCTTC.

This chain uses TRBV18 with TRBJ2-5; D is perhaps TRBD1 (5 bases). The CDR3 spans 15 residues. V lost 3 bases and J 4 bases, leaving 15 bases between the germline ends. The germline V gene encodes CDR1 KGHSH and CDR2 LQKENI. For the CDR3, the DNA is TGTGCCAGCTCACCCAACCAGGGTCAAGGAGAGACCCAGTACTTC. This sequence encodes CASSPNQGQGETQYF.

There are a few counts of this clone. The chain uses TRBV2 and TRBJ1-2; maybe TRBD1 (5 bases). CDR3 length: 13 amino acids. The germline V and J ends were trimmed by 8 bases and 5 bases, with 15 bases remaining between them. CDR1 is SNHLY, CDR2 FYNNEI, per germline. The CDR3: CASATTDIYGYTF. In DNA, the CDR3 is TGTGCCAGCGCTACTACGGACATATATGGCTACACCTTC. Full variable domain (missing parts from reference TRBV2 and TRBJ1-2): EPEVTQTPSHQVTQMGQEVILRCVPISNHLYFYWYRQILGQKVEFLVSFYNNEISEKSEIFDDQFSVERPDGSNFTLKIRSTKLEDSAMYFCASATTDIYGYTFGSGTRLTVV.

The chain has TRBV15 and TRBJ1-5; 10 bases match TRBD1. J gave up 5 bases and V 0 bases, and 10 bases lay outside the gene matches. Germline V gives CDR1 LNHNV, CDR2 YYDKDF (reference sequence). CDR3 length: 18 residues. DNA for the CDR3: TGTGCCACCAGCAGAGAGGACGCCCGGGACAGGGGCGATCAGCCCCAGCATTTT. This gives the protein CATSREDARDRGDQPQHF.

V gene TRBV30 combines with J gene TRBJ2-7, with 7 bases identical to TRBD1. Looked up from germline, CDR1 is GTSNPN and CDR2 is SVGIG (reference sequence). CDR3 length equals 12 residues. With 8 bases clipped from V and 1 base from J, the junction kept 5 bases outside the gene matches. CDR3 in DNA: TGTGCCGTATCAGGGGGATCCTACGAGCAGTACTTC. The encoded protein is CAVSGGSYEQYF.

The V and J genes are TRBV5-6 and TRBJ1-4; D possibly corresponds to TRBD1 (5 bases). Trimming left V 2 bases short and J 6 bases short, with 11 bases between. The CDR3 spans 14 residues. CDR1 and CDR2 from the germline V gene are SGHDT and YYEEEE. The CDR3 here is CASSFRLGDEKLFF. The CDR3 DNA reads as TGTGCCAGCAGCTTCAGGTTAGGGGATGAAAAACTGTTTTTT.